The 22 T cell receptor beta chains presented below share a single source sample, sequenced in a study of blood T cell repertoires in COVID-19. Sequenced by immunoSEQ multiplex PCR; TCRdb stores in-frame clones only, minus some. The sample holds approximately 400,000 clones, around 89% seen once. Material: peripheral blood. All receptors derive from a woman between 50 and 59 years old with COVID-19, enrolled during active disease.

This clone was seen just once. The chain uses TRBV6-4 and TRBJ2-2; D possibly corresponds to TRBD2 (6 bases). The CDR3 length is 12 residues. Germline CDR1 is MRHNA and CDR2 is SNTAGT. V gave up 5 bases and J gave up 8 bases, with 9 bases separating them. Written as DNA, the CDR3 is TGTGCCAGCAGTCTAGGAGGGGGGGAGCTGTTTTTT. Its translation: CASSLGGGELFF.

This rearrangement joins TRBV14 to TRBJ2-7; TRBD1 is a possible D gene (5 bases). This CDR3 spans 12 amino acids. The V gene's germline CDR1 is SGHDN and CDR2 FVKESK. V lost 4 bases to trimming and J lost 6 bases, with 10 bases between them. The CDR3 DNA sequence: TGTGCCAGCAGCCTGTGGGGCGCCGAGCAGTACTTC. Protein product: CASSLWGAEQYF.

V usage is TRBV7-2 and J usage is TRBJ1-5; D gene uncertain. The CDR3 spans 15 residues. From germline, CDR1 is SGHTA and CDR2 FQGNSA. Trimming removed 0 bases from V and 0 bases from J, with 6 bases in between. The CDR3 spells CASSLAGISNQPQHF. The CDR3 nucleotides read TGTGCCAGCAGCTTAGCCGGTATTAGCAATCAGCCCCAGCATTTT.

The CDR3 nucleotides read TGTGCCTGGAACGGGGGCTCTGGAAACACCATATATTTT. It codes for CAWNGGSGNTIYF. This chain joins TRBV30 and TRBJ1-3, with D maybe TRBD1 (5 bases). Deletions cut 4 bases from V and 0 bases from J, with 7 bases between. The germline CDR1 and CDR2 sequences are GTSNPN and SVGIG (reference sequence). This CDR3 spans 13 amino acids.

The genes are TRBV2 and TRBJ1-1, with 8 bases that match TRBD1. The CDR3 length is 11 residues. Germline lookup yields CDR1 SNHLY and CDR2 FYNNEI. Losses at the gene ends were 6 bases for V and 7 bases for J; bases not matched to a gene: 1. For the CDR3, the DNA is TGTGCCAGCAGAGGACAGGGTGAAGCTTTCTTT. It specifies CASRGQGEAFF.

The rearrangement links TRBV7-9 to TRBJ2-4; weak D call: TRBD2 (5 bases). The V gene lost 8 bases and the J gene lost 6 bases, with 20 bases spanning the gap. Germline lookup yields CDR1 SEHNR and CDR2 FQNEAQ (reference sequence). The CDR3 loop spans 15 amino acids. CDR3 sequence reads: CASGSSYEGLNIQYF. CDR3 DNA sequence: TGTGCCAGCGGTTCTTCTTATGAGGGATTAAACATTCAGTACTTC. The full variable domain, in which reference TRBV7-9 and TRBJ2-4 provide the parts outside the CDR3, is DTGVSQNPRHKITKRGQNVTFRCDPISEHNRLYWYRQTLGQGPEFLTYFQNEAQLEKSRLLSDRFSAERPKGSFSTLEIQRTEQGDSAMYLCASGSSYEGLNIQYFGAGTRLSVL.

This chain joins TRBV19 and TRBJ2-1; 11 bases align to TRBD2. Trimming took 3 bases from V and 7 from J; bases not matched to a gene: 5. Germline assignment: CDR1 LNHDA and CDR2 SQIVND (reference sequence). This CDR3 contains 15 residues. The CDR3 nucleotides are TGTGCCAGTAGTATTATCCGACTAGCGGGGAATGAGCAGTTCTTC. Translated, it gives CASSIIRLAGNEQFF.

The chain couples TRBV6-5 to TRBJ2-5; unclear D gene. Germline V gene data show CDR1 as MNHEY and CDR2 as SVGAGI. The ends were cut back, 7 bases at V and 5 bases at J, with 8 bases in the middle. This CDR3 contains 11 residues. The CDR3, as DNA: TGTGCCAGCAAAGTGGGCGAGACCCAGTACTTC. Amino acids: CASKVGETQYF.

The CDR3 DNA reads TGTGCCATCAGCCGGGATTCCGACTATGGCTACACCTTC. As protein: CAISRDSDYGYTF. This chain links TRBV10-3 with TRBJ1-2; D gene uncertain. V gave up 6 bases and J gave up 3 bases, with 11 bases separating them. Germline-derived CDR1 and CDR2 are ENHRY and SYGVKD. This CDR3 has 13 amino acids.

This chain uses TRBV3-1 (or the pseudogene TRBV3-2) with TRBJ1-2; weak D call: TRBD1 (5 bases). The CDR3 has 12 amino acids. Trimming took off 4 bases at V and 8 bases at J, with 11 bases between the two ends. CDR1 is LGHDT and CDR2 is YNNKEL in the germline V gene (reference sequence). The CDR3 sequence: CASSRAGGGYTF. The CDR3, as DNA: TGTGCCAGCAGCCGAGCGGGGGGAGGCTACACCTTC.

This chain connects TRBV2 to TRBJ1-5; the D gene is possibly TRBD1 (5 bases). The length of the CDR3 is 13 residues. V lost 8 bases and J 5 bases, leaving 13 bases between the germline ends. Germline V gives CDR1 SNHLY, CDR2 FYNNEI. The CDR3 sequence is CASSGGVYQPQHF. For the CDR3, the DNA is TGTGCCAGCTCCGGGGGGGTTTATCAGCCCCAGCATTTT.

This chain links TRBV14 with TRBJ2-3; 9 bases map to TRBD2. The J segment lost 10 bases and the V segment lost 6 bases, leaving 8 bases of the junction unmatched. CDR1 and CDR2 from the germline V gene are SGHDN and FVKESK. The CDR3 runs 13 residues. The CDR3 protein is CASSPLTSGSQYF. In DNA, the CDR3 is TGTGCCAGCAGTCCCCTGACTAGCGGATCGCAGTATTTT.

V gene TRBV29-1 combines with J gene TRBJ2-1, with 7 bases lining up with TRBD1. The germline gives CDR1 SQVTM, CDR2 ANQGSEA. The CDR3 extends over 11 amino acids. V shed 4 bases, J shed 13 bases, and the junction held 7 bases outside the gene matches. The CDR3 coding sequence is TGCAGCGTTGCGACAGGGCTCCCTCAGTTCTTC. The encoded protein is CSVATGLPQFF.

The CDR3 nucleotides read TGTGCCAGCAGTTACGGGCCGATGAATGGCTACACCTTC. This encodes CASSYGPMNGYTF. The chain joins TRBV6-5 to TRBJ1-2; no reliable D call. Germline assignment: CDR1 MNHEY and CDR2 SVGAGI. Trimming pared 2 bases from V and 6 bases from J, leaving 10 bases between. The CDR3 loop spans 13 amino acids.

This chain connects TRBV28 to TRBJ2-1, with 11 bases aligning to TRBD2. Trimming cost V 5 bases and J 0 bases; bases outside gene matches: 6. CDR1 MDHEN and CDR2 SYDVKM come from the germline V gene. The CDR3 spans 17 residues. The CDR3 reads CASSARLAGLSYNEQFF. The CDR3 DNA sequence: TGTGCCAGCAGTGCAAGACTAGCGGGGCTCTCCTACAATGAGCAGTTCTTC.

The CDR3 nucleotides are TGTGCCAGCAGCTGGACAGGTGCTTCACCCCTCCACTTT. As protein: CASSWTGASPLHF. The V call is TRBV5-6, the J call TRBJ1-6, with 7 bases identical to TRBD1. Trimming took 3 bases from V and 9 from J; bases not matched to a gene: 3. The CDR3 spans 13 residues. Germline CDR1 is SGHDT and CDR2 is YYEEEE.

The chain has TRBV5-1 and TRBJ1-2; 10 bases fit TRBD1. V gave up 2 bases and J gave up 8 bases; unmatched junction bases: 3. Germline lookup yields CDR1 SGHRS and CDR2 YFSETQ. The CDR3 is made up of 13 amino acids. CDR3 DNA sequence: TGCGCCAGCAGCTTTGGACAGGGGGAAGGCTACACCTTC. Translation gives CASSFGQGEGYTF.

This chain connects TRBV5-1 to TRBJ2-5, with D maybe TRBD1 (5 bases). The CDR3 extends over 14 amino acids. Germline CDR1 reads SGHRS; CDR2 reads YFSETQ. Trimming took 2 bases from V and 2 from J, leaving 10 bases between them. This CDR3 reads CASSFSRGQETQYF. The DNA for the CDR3 is TGCGCCAGCAGCTTTTCTAGGGGTCAAGAGACCCAGTACTTC.

The rearrangement uses TRBV29-1 and TRBJ1-2, with D unresolved. The CDR3 has 13 residues. Trimming removed 7 bases from V and 6 bases from J, with 18 bases in between. Germline V lookup: CDR1 SQVTM, CDR2 ANQGSEA. The CDR3 region has the DNA TGCAGCGGCAAACGCTTGGCTGCGGATGGCTACACCTTC. It encodes CSGKRLAADGYTF.

The chain is built from TRBV28 and TRBJ1-5, with TRBD1 matching 9 bases. The J segment lost 7 bases and the V segment lost 6 bases, leaving 10 bases of the junction unmatched. CDR1 and CDR2 (germline): MDHEN, SYDVKM. The CDR3 extends over 15 amino acids. The CDR3 loop reads CASRPPGTGNQPQHF. The CDR3 coding sequence is TGTGCCAGCAGACCGCCCGGGACAGGGAACCAGCCCCAGCATTTT.

The chain links TRBV12-3 or TRBV12-4 to TRBJ2-2; tentatively, D is TRBD2 (5 bases). V lost 6 bases, J lost 3 bases, and 5 bases lay in between. This CDR3 is built from 12 residues. CDR3 sequence: CASRRDTGELFF. CDR3 DNA: TGTGCCAGCAGGAGGGACACCGGGGAGCTGTTTTTT.

Here the CDR3 reads CSVGQGMTFF. CDR3 nucleotide sequence: TGCAGCGTTGGACAGGGAATGACTTTCTTT. The V gene is TRBV29-1, the J gene TRBJ1-1, with 7 bases lining up with TRBD1. Trimming took 4 bases from V and 12 from J; bases not matched to a gene: 5. This CDR3 contains 10 residues. Per the germline V gene, CDR1 is SQVTM and CDR2 is ANQGSEA.